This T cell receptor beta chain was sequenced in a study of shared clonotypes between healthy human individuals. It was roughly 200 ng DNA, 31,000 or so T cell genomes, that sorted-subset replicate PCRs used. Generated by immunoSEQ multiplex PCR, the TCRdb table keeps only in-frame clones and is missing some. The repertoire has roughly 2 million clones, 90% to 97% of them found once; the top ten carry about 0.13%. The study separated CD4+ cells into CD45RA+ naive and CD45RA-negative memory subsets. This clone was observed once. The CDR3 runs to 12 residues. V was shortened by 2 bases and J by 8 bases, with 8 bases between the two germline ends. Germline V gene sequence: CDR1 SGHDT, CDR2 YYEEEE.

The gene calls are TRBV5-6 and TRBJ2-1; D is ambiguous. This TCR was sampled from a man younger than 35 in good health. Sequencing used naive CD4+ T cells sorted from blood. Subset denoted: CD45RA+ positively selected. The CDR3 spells CASSFIDDEQFF. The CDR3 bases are TGTGCCAGCAGCTTTATTGACGATGAGCAGTTCTTC.